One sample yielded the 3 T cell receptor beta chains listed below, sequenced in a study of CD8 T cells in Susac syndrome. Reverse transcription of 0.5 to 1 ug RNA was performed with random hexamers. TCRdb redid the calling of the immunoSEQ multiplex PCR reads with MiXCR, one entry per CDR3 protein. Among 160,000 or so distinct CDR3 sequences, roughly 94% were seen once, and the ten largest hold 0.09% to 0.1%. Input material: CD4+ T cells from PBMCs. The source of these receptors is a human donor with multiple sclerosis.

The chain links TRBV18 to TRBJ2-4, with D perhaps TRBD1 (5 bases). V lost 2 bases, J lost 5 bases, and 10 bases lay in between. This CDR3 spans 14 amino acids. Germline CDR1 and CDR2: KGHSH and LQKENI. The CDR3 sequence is CASSPVDTQNIQYF. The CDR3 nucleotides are TGTGCCAGCTCACCAGTGGACACTCAAAACATTCAGTACTTC.

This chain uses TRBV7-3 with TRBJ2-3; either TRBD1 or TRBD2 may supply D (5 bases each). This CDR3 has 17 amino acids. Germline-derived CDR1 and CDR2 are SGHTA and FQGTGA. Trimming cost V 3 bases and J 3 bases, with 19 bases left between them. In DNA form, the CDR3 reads TGTGCCAGCAGCTTCTCGGTCGGGACCCCCAGGACAGATACGCAGTATTTT. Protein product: CASSFSVGTPRTDTQYF. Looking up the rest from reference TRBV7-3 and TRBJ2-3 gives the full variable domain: GAGVSQTPSNKVTEKGKYVELRCDPISGHTALYWYRQSLGQGPEFLIYFQGTGAADDSGLPNDRFFAVRPEGSVSTLKIQRTERGDSAVYLCASSFSVGTPRTDTQYFGPGTRLTVL.

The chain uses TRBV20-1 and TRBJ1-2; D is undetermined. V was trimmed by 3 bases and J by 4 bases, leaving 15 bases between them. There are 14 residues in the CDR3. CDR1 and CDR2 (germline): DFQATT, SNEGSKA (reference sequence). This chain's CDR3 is CSASDQPLGYGYTF. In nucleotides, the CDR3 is TGCAGTGCTAGTGATCAACCCCTAGGCTATGGCTACACCTTC.